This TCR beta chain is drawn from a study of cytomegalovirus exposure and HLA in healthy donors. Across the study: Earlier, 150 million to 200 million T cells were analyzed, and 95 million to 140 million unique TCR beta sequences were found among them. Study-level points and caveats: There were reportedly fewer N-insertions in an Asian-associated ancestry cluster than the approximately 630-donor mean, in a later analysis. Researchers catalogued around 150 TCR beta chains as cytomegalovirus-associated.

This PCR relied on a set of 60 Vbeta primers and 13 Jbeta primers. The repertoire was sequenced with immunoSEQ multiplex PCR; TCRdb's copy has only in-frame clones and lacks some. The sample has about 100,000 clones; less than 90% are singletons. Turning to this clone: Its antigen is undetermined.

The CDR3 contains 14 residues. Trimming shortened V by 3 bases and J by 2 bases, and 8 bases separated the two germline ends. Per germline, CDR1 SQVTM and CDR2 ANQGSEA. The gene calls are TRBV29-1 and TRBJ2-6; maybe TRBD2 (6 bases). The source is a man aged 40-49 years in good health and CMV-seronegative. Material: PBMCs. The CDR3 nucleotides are TGCAGCGTTGAGTCGGGAGCTGGGGCCAACGTCCTGACTTTC. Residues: CSVESGAGANVLTF.